This TCR beta chain was identified in a study of beta chain features in type 1 diabetes. Since all of the isolated RNA was reverse transcribed, expressed TCRB transcripts were what got sequenced. Sequencing used immunoSEQ multiplex PCR; TCRdb keeps in-frame clones, though not all of them. This table has approximately 400,000 clones, approximately 16% appearing once. Findings of the study overall: Moderately but significantly shorter TCRB CDR3s were found in Type 1 diabetes patients in all four CD4+ subsets.

The germline gives CDR1 SNHLY, CDR2 FYNNEI. This CDR3 comprises 13 residues. V lost 6 bases to trimming and J lost 2 bases, with 11 bases between them. This clone was counted between two and nine times. The antigen is unknown. The source material was naive CD4+ T cells from blood. The J gene is TRBJ2-7, the V gene TRBV2; unclear D gene. The clonotype originates from a woman in her late teens or twenties in good health. CDR3 in amino acids: CASRLHETYEQYF. DNA for the CDR3: TGTGCCAGCAGGCTGCATGAGACCTACGAGCAGTACTTC.